These T cell receptor beta chains were read from a single sample in a study of PD-L1 blockade in urothelial cancer. Using immunoSEQ multiplex PCR, the repertoire was profiled, and TCRdb retains in-frame clones only, with some absent. In the table there are about 52,000 clones, 84% of which are singletons. The sample consisted of PBMCs, taken around atezolizumab (anti-PD-L1) treatment. These receptors came from a man aged 40-49 years with urothelial cancer. CDR3s include the opening cysteine and the closing phenylalanine or tryptophan. Fields, in order: J gene, clone size, D gene, V gene, CDR3 protein, CDR3 DNA. D genes are given only for firm matches. A clone size is listed for some rows: how often the clone was seen (once, few, many), or a class if it is expanded.

j_call: TRBJ2-3
clone_size: -
d_call: -
v_call: TRBV6-5
cdr3_aa: CASSYRGTSDTQYF
cdr3_nt: TGTGCCAGCAGTTACCGAGGGACTTCAGATACGCAGTATTTT

j_call: TRBJ2-4
clone_size: -
d_call: -
v_call: TRBV7-6
cdr3_aa: CASSLGDSKGDIQYF
cdr3_nt: TGTGCCAGCAGCTTAGGGGACTCTAAGGGAGACATTCAGTACTTC

j_call: TRBJ1-2
clone_size: -
d_call: -
v_call: TRBV7-2
cdr3_aa: CASSLDGGGQGYGYTF
cdr3_nt: TGTGCCAGCAGCTTAGATGGCGGGGGGCAAGGCTATGGCTACACCTTC

j_call: TRBJ2-1
clone_size: -
d_call: TRBD2
v_call: TRBV7-3
cdr3_aa: CASSLQLTSGNEQFF
cdr3_nt: TGTGCCAGCAGCTTACAATTGACTAGCGGCAATGAGCAGTTCTTC

j_call: TRBJ1-2
clone_size: -
d_call: -
v_call: TRBV7-9
cdr3_aa: CASSHGGLESLGYTF
cdr3_nt: TGTGCCAGCAGCCACGGTGGGTTGGAGTCGCTCGGCTACACCTTC

j_call: TRBJ2-3
clone_size: -
d_call: TRBD2
v_call: TRBV30
cdr3_aa: CAWRTSGYTDTQYF
cdr3_nt: TGTGCCTGGAGGACTAGCGGATACACAGATACGCAGTATTTT

j_call: TRBJ2-3
clone_size: -
d_call: TRBD1
v_call: TRBV6-5
cdr3_aa: CASSYDRETDTQYF
cdr3_nt: TGTGCCAGCAGTTACGACAGGGAAACAGATACGCAGTATTTT

j_call: TRBJ2-2
clone_size: -
d_call: TRBD1
v_call: TRBV4-1
cdr3_aa: CASSQGLRGQGPVNGELFF
cdr3_nt: TGCGCCAGCAGCCAAGGCCTCCGGGGACAGGGCCCGGTAAACGGGGAGCTGTTTTTT

j_call: TRBJ1-1
clone_size: many
d_call: TRBD1
v_call: TRBV2
cdr3_aa: CASSDEGANTEAFF
cdr3_nt: TGTGCCAGCAGTGACGAGGGGGCGAACACTGAAGCTTTCTTT

j_call: TRBJ2-3
clone_size: -
d_call: -
v_call: TRBV28
cdr3_aa: CASSLLQEASTDTQYF
cdr3_nt: TGTGCCAGCAGTTTATTACAGGAAGCTAGCACAGATACGCAGTATTTT

j_call: TRBJ2-7
clone_size: -
d_call: -
v_call: TRBV18
cdr3_aa: CASSPTGTYEQYF
cdr3_nt: TGTGCCAGCTCACCCACAGGGACCTACGAGCAGTACTTC

j_call: TRBJ1-1
clone_size: -
d_call: TRBD1
v_call: TRBV5-4
cdr3_aa: CASSSGTGVTEAFF
cdr3_nt: TGTGCCAGCAGCTCCGGGACAGGGGTGACTGAAGCTTTCTTT

j_call: TRBJ1-5
clone_size: -
d_call: -
v_call: TRBV28
cdr3_aa: CASSLGGDYQPQHF
cdr3_nt: TGTGCCAGCAGTTTAGGAGGGGATTACCAGCCCCAGCATTTT

j_call: TRBJ2-5
clone_size: -
d_call: -
v_call: TRBV7-2
cdr3_aa: CASSPGDRTQGETQYF
cdr3_nt: TGTGCCAGCAGCCCCGGTGACAGGACTCAAGGAGAGACCCAGTACTTC

j_call: TRBJ2-3
clone_size: -
d_call: TRBD1
v_call: TRBV6-1
cdr3_aa: CASRGTVETQYF
cdr3_nt: TGTGCCAGCAGGGGGACAGTAGAGACGCAGTATTTT

j_call: TRBJ2-3
clone_size: -
d_call: -
v_call: TRBV30
cdr3_aa: CAWRRGSTDTQYF
cdr3_nt: TGTGCCTGGAGAAGGGGTAGCACAGATACGCAGTATTTT

j_call: TRBJ1-5
clone_size: few
d_call: TRBD1
v_call: TRBV15
cdr3_aa: CATSAGQGQQPQHF
cdr3_nt: TGTGCCACCAGCGCGGGACAGGGGCAACAGCCCCAGCATTTT